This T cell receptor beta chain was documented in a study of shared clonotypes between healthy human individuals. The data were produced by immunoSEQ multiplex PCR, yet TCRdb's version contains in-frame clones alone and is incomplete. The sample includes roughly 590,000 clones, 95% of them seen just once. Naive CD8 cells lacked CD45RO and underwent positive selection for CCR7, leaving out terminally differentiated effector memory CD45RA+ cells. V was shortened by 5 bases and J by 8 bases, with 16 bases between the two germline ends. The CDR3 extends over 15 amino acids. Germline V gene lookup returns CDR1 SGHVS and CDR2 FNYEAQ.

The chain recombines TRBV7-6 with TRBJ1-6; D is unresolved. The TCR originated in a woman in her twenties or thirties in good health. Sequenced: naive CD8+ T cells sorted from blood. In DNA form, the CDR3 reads TGTGCCAGCAGCCCGATGTCTAACGGAGATTCACCCCTCCACTTT. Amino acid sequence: CASSPMSNGDSPLHF.